The rows below give T cell receptor beta chains drawn from one sample of a study of graft-versus-host responses after intestinal transplantation. No cognate antigen is known for these TCRs. Sequenced by immunoSEQ multiplex PCR; TCRdb stores in-frame clones only, minus some. Of about 100,000 clones listed, about 90% are singletons. Sequenced material: unstimulated CD4+ T cells sorted from spleen or lymph node cells, taken before transplant. Receptors originate from a human donor who was the organ donor for an intestinal transplant. Both conserved end residues are trimmed from each CDR3. D genes are given only for firm matches. Not every row has a clone size; where given, it reads once, few, many or a size class.

j_call | cdr3_length | d_call | v_call | clone_size | cdr3_aa
TRBJ2-3 | 13 | TRBD2 | TRBV6-5 | - | ASRRGGLSTDTQY
TRBJ2-5 | 10 | - | TRBV14 | - | ASSHNTETQY
TRBJ2-7 | 10 | TRBD1 | TRBV2 | - | ASSSTGNEQY
TRBJ1-1 | 11 | TRBD1 | TRBV6-1 | - | ASSDRGHTEAF
TRBJ2-3 | 18 | TRBD2 | TRBV19 | - | ASSARGAGGPKEIKHTQY
TRBJ2-7 | 10 | TRBD1 | TRBV28 | - | ASVGTEYEQY
TRBJ1-1 | 13 | - | TRBV7-2 | once | ASSLTAGENTEAF
TRBJ2-7 | 14 | - | TRBV9 | - | ASSATAGQGIHEQY
TRBJ2-1 | 13 | TRBD1 | TRBV11-1 | - | ASSPGTGNYNEQF
TRBJ2-7 | 10 | - | TRBV29-1 | - | SVGVNSYEQY
TRBJ2-3 | 14 | - | TRBV13 | - | ASSWGPGGTTDTQY
TRBJ2-1 | 14 | - | TRBV7-8 | - | ASSLGPGGSYNEQF
TRBJ1-6 | 13 | - | TRBV19 | once | ASTTDRNYNSPLH
TRBJ1-5 | 11 | - | TRBV5-1 | - | ASSWGPEQPQH
TRBJ1-1 | 14 | - | TRBV5-6 | - | ASSLVGWGRDTEAF
TRBJ2-7 | 12 | - | TRBV11-3 | - | ASSSSSTGGEQY
TRBJ1-2 | 11 | TRBD1 | TRBV5-1 | - | ASSLRDRGLYT
TRBJ1-6 | 13 | - | TRBV5-1 | - | ASSLAPGIRSPLH
TRBJ1-2 | 12 | TRBD1 | TRBV6-5 | - | ASSPRQGLYGYT
TRBJ2-7 | 13 | - | TRBV7-2 | - | ASSPQPGGAYEQY
TRBJ2-7 | 13 | - | TRBV7-9 | - | ASSLAVGGWYEQY
TRBJ2-3 | 16 | - | TRBV4-2 | - | ASSQDWSRGTSTDTQY